The clone carrying this T cell receptor (beta chain) showed up just a few times. Its target is unknown. The sample is drawn from a study of T cells after yellow fever vaccination. TCRdb re-called the 5' RACE reads through MiXCR, storing one row per CDR3 protein. The sample holds about 310,000 distinct CDR3 sequences; 3.6% are singletons and the top ten take roughly a quarter. The length of the CDR3 is 17 residues. Study-level findings and limits: Contamination of FACS-sorted repertoires by abundant clonotypes from the bulk population could occur.

V is TRBV21-1 and J is TRBJ2-3; the table's D call, TRBD2, has no DNA check behind it. TRBV21-1 is a pseudogene locus. The clonotype originates from a man between 18 and 29 years old who received the YFV17D yellow fever vaccine. Sequencing used PBMCs, obtained on the day of the yellow fever booster vaccination. The CDR3 loop is CASSAEGGGAHPDTQYF. CDR3 DNA: TGTGCCAGCAGCGCAGAAGGCGGGGGGGCTCATCCAGATACGCAGTATTTT.